Each of the 5 T cell receptor beta chains below was sequenced from the same sample in a study of blood T cell repertoires in COVID-19. Clones were read by immunoSEQ multiplex PCR, and TCRdb kept only the in-frame ones, dropping some. The top ten clones hold around 13% of a sample with roughly 150,000 clones, approximately 83% of them seen once. Sample: peripheral blood. The source of these receptors is a man aged 70 or older who had recovered from COVID-19.

Only a few counts were recorded for this clone. J is TRBJ1-1 and V is TRBV2, with D possibly matching TRBD1 (5 bases). This CDR3 comprises 15 residues. V lost 5 bases and J 8 bases, leaving 21 bases between the germline ends. Germline V gives CDR1 SNHLY, CDR2 FYNNEI. The chain's CDR3 is CASSSVPQALGEAFF. CDR3 bases: TGTGCCAGCAGTTCAGTACCACAGGCTCTGGGGGAAGCTTTCTTT.

V gene TRBV4-2 combines with J gene TRBJ2-1; D is unclear. Germline loops: CDR1 LGHNA, CDR2 YNFKEQ. The CDR3 loop spans 14 amino acids. The V and J ends lost 4 bases and 5 bases respectively, with 12 bases between them. The CDR3: CASSLQREDNEQFF. The CDR3 nucleotides are TGTGCCAGCAGCCTCCAGCGTGAGGACAATGAGCAGTTCTTC.

The chain has TRBV6-2 or TRBV6-3 and TRBJ2-7; D is ambiguous. Germline-derived CDR1 and CDR2 are MNHEY and SVGEGT. The CDR3 has 11 amino acids. The ends were cut back, 5 bases at V and 10 bases at J, with 12 bases in the middle. Here the CDR3 DNA reads TGTGCCAGCAGTCAAGTGGAGACTCAGTACTTC. The encoded protein is CASSQVETQYF.

V gene TRBV10-3 combines with J gene TRBJ1-2; the D gene is possibly TRBD1 (6 bases). Germline CDR1 reads ENHRY; CDR2 reads SYGVKD. V was pared by 4 bases and J by 3 bases, with 6 bases between. CDR3 size: 12 residues. The CDR3 DNA reads TGTGCCATCAGTGGGACAGACTATGGCTACACCTTC. Translated: CAISGTDYGYTF.

The J gene is TRBJ1-2, the V gene TRBV12-3 or TRBV12-4; TRBD1 is a possible D gene (5 bases). The germline V and J ends were trimmed by 7 bases and 5 bases, with 14 bases remaining between them. The CDR3 consists of 13 residues. In DNA form, the CDR3 reads TGTGCCAGCACCCCAGACAGCACTTATGGCTACACCTTC. This translates into CASTPDSTYGYTF.